A selection of T cell receptor beta chains follows, all from one sample in a study of response to subunit inactivated influenza vaccine. TCRdb reprocessed the RT-PCR reads via MiXCR and lists one record per CDR3 protein. The sample lists a few hundred thousand distinct CDR3 sequences, 14% occurring once. The sample in question was PBMCs from blood, obtained roughly 12 days after vaccination. The receptors come from a man over 45 who received an inactivated influenza vaccine. Both conserved end residues are trimmed from each CDR3. Each record gives: V gene, clone size, J gene, CDR3 protein. Size is stated for part of the rows, as once, few or many counts, or as a class when the clone is expanded.

v_call: TRBV18; clone_size: few; j_call: TRBJ2-1; cdr3_aa: ASSSLGDEQF
v_call: TRBV12-3/TRBV12-4; clone_size: -; j_call: TRBJ1-6; cdr3_aa: ASSRQGLNSPLH
v_call: TRBV12-3/TRBV12-4; clone_size: -; j_call: TRBJ1-1; cdr3_aa: ASSSWTGYTEAF
v_call: TRBV30; clone_size: many; j_call: TRBJ2-7; cdr3_aa: AWTTGLAGGNEQY
v_call: TRBV12-3/TRBV12-4; clone_size: few; j_call: TRBJ2-7; cdr3_aa: ASSYQGRVYEQY
v_call: TRBV7-9; clone_size: few; j_call: TRBJ1-1; cdr3_aa: ASSGQFLNTEAF
v_call: TRBV10-3; clone_size: -; j_call: TRBJ2-7; cdr3_aa: AISEADKFKRQY
v_call: TRBV29-1; clone_size: -; j_call: TRBJ1-1; cdr3_aa: SVAPAGREAF
v_call: TRBV6-5; clone_size: few; j_call: TRBJ1-5; cdr3_aa: ASSYTPQGRGEPQH
v_call: TRBV9; clone_size: -; j_call: TRBJ2-3; cdr3_aa: ASSVDPSVNTQY
v_call: TRBV20-1; clone_size: -; j_call: TRBJ2-7; cdr3_aa: SVLREARSYEQY
v_call: TRBV29-1; clone_size: -; j_call: TRBJ2-7; cdr3_aa: SVANKREQY
v_call: TRBV6-1; clone_size: -; j_call: TRBJ2-1; cdr3_aa: ASSESVVGGRRSYNEQF
v_call: TRBV2; clone_size: -; j_call: TRBJ2-2; cdr3_aa: ASRDRSYTGELF
v_call: TRBV20-1; clone_size: -; j_call: TRBJ1-6; cdr3_aa: SAREGGHLYNSPLH
v_call: TRBV5-1; clone_size: -; j_call: TRBJ2-3; cdr3_aa: ASRGSWTSGSTDTQY
v_call: TRBV25-1; clone_size: -; j_call: TRBJ2-3; cdr3_aa: ASSPTGGIGGDTQY
v_call: TRBV5-1; clone_size: -; j_call: TRBJ2-6; cdr3_aa: ASSSQGFPSGANVLT
v_call: TRBV28; clone_size: few; j_call: TRBJ2-6; cdr3_aa: ASSLISKGGANVLT
v_call: TRBV14; clone_size: -; j_call: TRBJ2-3; cdr3_aa: ASSQGVGGTDTQY
v_call: TRBV20-1; clone_size: -; j_call: TRBJ2-7; cdr3_aa: SARDVPRDTDEQY
v_call: TRBV5-1; clone_size: few; j_call: TRBJ1-2; cdr3_aa: ASSLPGADGYT
v_call: TRBV20-1; clone_size: few; j_call: TRBJ2-7; cdr3_aa: SARADRGVYEQY
v_call: TRBV12-3/TRBV12-4; clone_size: few; j_call: TRBJ2-7; cdr3_aa: ASSPLSGGSNSYEQY
v_call: TRBV15; clone_size: few; j_call: TRBJ2-1; cdr3_aa: ATSRVKGQGSNEQF
v_call: TRBV12-3/TRBV12-4; clone_size: few; j_call: TRBJ2-3; cdr3_aa: ASSSLAGGADTQY
v_call: TRBV5-5; clone_size: -; j_call: TRBJ2-3; cdr3_aa: ASSLLGGVGTDTHY